This T cell receptor (beta chain) is from a study of shared T cell receptors in the human thymus (dated by TCRdb to about 2021). Looking at the study overall: The study examined how self-reactive, shared T-cell receptor alpha chains are generated in the human thymus.

Library preparation was by the immunoSEQ multiplex PCR assay. The table comes from immuneACCESS by way of TCRdb, which keeps in-frame sequences with V and J called. Part of the clones is missing from these tables; in studies checked, under half for an unresolved V gene and the rest for unknown reasons. Across this sample there are hundreds of thousands of clones, with around three quarters seen only once. Approximately 0.013% of the sample is in the top ten clones. Trimming takes 0 bases off V and 5 bases off J; junction bases not matched to a gene: 6. Measured from the cysteine to the phenylalanine, the CDR3 is 15 residues long. The only DNA kept is the CDR3, 45 bases in frame from the first base. From the germline V gene, CDR1 is SGHDT and CDR2 is YYEEEE. Notes on this clone: The clone's antigen remains unknown. No qualities accompany the bases; no much larger clone lies one base away.

The sample was also linked to a second study, of human thymus T cells. The other study reports the following: In Finland, the donors were immunologically healthy infants who were having open corrective cardiac surgery for congenital heart defects. Thymus tissue was obtained as surgical resects removed during corrective cardiac surgery. Both the thymic and the peripheral blood repertoires appeared to show biased V and J gene segment usage. The related research reported highly overlapping thymic TCR repertoires among unrelated individuals. The study used roughly 8 infant thymus samples plus four related peripheral blood samples to characterize TCR alpha and beta repertoires. Donor ages ranged from about 7 to 244 days, and the cohort comprised about six male and two female infants. Thymocytes were mechanically released from the tissue and were stored as pellets of 10-30 million cells at -70 degrees C. A QIAsymphony instrument was used to extract genomic DNA from the frozen cell pellets. The immunoSEQ multiplex PCR assay was used to amplify the TCRB and TCRAD loci from a standardized amount of quality-controlled genomic DNA. Amplicons spanned the V(D)J region at a length sufficient to cover the CDR3 and identify V and J genes. Through the commercial immunoSEQ service, the amplicons were sequenced on an Illumina platform. Primer bias and sequencing errors were corrected using previously described methods, and TCRAD and TCRB definitions followed the IMGT database. Analysis of the repertoires was done with immunoSEQ Analyzer 3.0 and VDJTools and included basic statistics, V/J segment usage, diversity estimates, rarefaction and pairwise overlap. Diversity was estimated using the Chao1, ChaoE, Efron-Thisted, Shannon and inverse Simpson indices, and was also estimated on datasets down-sampled to the size of the smallest sample. Repertoire overlap was determined by strict matching of CDR3 nucleotide sequence, V gene and J gene, and Jaccard-based multidimensional scaling clustering was applied. On average, approximately 790,000 unique TCRB clonotypes were obtained from thymus samples, compared with 70,000 to 90,000 from blood samples.

The sample comprised thymocytes. The receptor's source is a boy younger than two with a congenital heart defect. Donor details come from another sample of the same person, matched by shared clones. This sequence uses TRBV5-6 and TRBJ2-7, with TRBD2 identical over 9 junction bases. The bases are TGTGCCAGCAGCTTGGCGCGGGAGGGCCACAACGAGCAGTACTTC. This codes for CASSLAREGHNEQYF.